This T cell receptor (beta chain) originates from a study of tumor and adjacent non-tumor tissue in lung cancer. RNA was extracted from bulk tissue without any cell sorting. Three rounds of nested PCR, following a modified ARM-PCR protocol, produced the TCRbeta library. TCRdb analysed the multiplex PCR reads with MiXCR anew, one entry per CDR3 protein. The sample shows approximately 140,000 distinct CDR3 sequences, about 71% of them seen only once. Germline assignment: CDR1 SGHAT and CDR2 FQNNGV. The CDR3 length is 11 residues. Points on this clonotype: At one boundary the junction diverges from the germline segment, which might be a read error.

Sequencing was carried out using lung tumor tissue. The rearrangement joins TRBV11-2 to TRBJ2-5, with unresolved D. The clonotype was recovered from a man aged 55 to 70 with small cell lung cancer. Here the CDR3 reads CASSHQETKDF. CDR3 bases: TGTGCCAGCAGTCATCAAGAGACCAAGGACTTC.